One sample yielded the 25 T cell receptor beta chains listed below, sequenced in a study of cytomegalovirus exposure and HLA in healthy donors. PCR involved 60 Vbeta and 13 Jbeta primers. Sequencing was performed with immunoSEQ multiplex PCR; in TCRdb, only in-frame clones are kept and a portion is missing. This sample carries roughly 200,000 clones, 75% to 90% of them seen once, and the ten largest clones take roughly 0.65%. The sequenced sample was PBMCs. All receptors come from a boy between 10 and 17 years old in good health and CMV-seronegative.

CDR3 sequence (DNA): TGTGCCAGCAGCCTTCGTTATGGGGCGAGCACAGATACGCAGTATTTT. It translates to CASSLRYGASTDTQYF. The genes are TRBV11-3 and TRBJ2-3, with a weak D call TRBD1 (5 bases). CDR3 length: 16 amino acids. Germline V gives CDR1 SGHNT, CDR2 YENEEA. Trimming took off 5 bases at V and 0 bases at J, with 15 bases between the two ends. Full variable domain (remainder filled in from reference TRBV11-3 and TRBJ2-3): EAGVVQSPRYKIIEKKQPVAFWCNPISGHNTLYWYLQNLGQGPELLIRYENEEAVDDSQLPKDRFSAERLKGVDSTLKIQPAELGDSAVYLCASSLRYGASTDTQYFGPGTRLTVL.

V and J are TRBV27 and TRBJ1-4, with D possibly TRBD1 on 6 matching bases. This CDR3 spans 15 amino acids. V was clipped by 6 bases and J by 8 bases, with 19 bases between them. CDR1 and CDR2 from the germline V gene are MNHEY and SMNVEV (reference sequence). The CDR3, as DNA: TGTGCCAGCAGGAGATCCGGGACAAAAGGGGAAAAACTGTTTTTT. It specifies CASRRSGTKGEKLFF.

CDR3 sequence reads: CASSPSRLAGGETQYF. CDR3 DNA: TGTGCCAGCAGCCCCAGTCGGCTAGCGGGAGGGGAGACCCAGTACTTC. The chain joins TRBV7-8 to TRBJ2-5; 12 nucleotides match TRBD2. After removal of 5 bases from V and 5 bases from J, the junction contained 9 bases not matched to a gene. The CDR3 consists of 16 residues. The germline V gene has CDR1 SGHVS and CDR2 FQNEAQ.

This clone occurred once. The V call is TRBV9, the J call TRBJ2-1; TRBD2 is a possible D gene (6 bases). Germline loops: CDR1 SGDLS, CDR2 YYNGEE. This CDR3 is built from 14 residues. V was shortened by 4 bases and J by 7 bases, with 15 bases between the two germline ends. Written as DNA, the CDR3 is TGTGCCAGCAGCCTCGGGGGTCCGGGGAATGAGCAGTTCTTC. This codes for CASSLGGPGNEQFF. Variable domain in full (rest from reference TRBV9 and TRBJ2-1): DSGVTQTPKHLITATGQRVTLRCSPRSGDLSVYWYQQSLDQGLQFLIQYYNGEERAKGNILERFSAQQFPDLHSELNLSSLELGDSALYFCASSLGGPGNEQFFGPGTRLTVL.

The chain uses TRBV9 and TRBJ1-6; maybe TRBD1 (6 bases). The CDR3 is made up of 13 amino acids. Trimming stripped 8 bases from V and 5 bases from J, with 11 bases between. Germline V CDR1 and CDR2: SGDLS, YYNGEE. In DNA form, the CDR3 reads TGTGCCAGTACCGACAGGAATAATTCACCCCTCCACTTT. This codes for CASTDRNNSPLHF.

This clone was observed a few times. The genes are TRBV28 and TRBJ2-6; D remains ambiguous. The germline V gene encodes CDR1 MDHEN and CDR2 SYDVKM. The CDR3 has 13 amino acids. V dropped 7 bases and J dropped 0 bases, with 4 bases sitting between them. CDR3 in amino acids: CASTISGANVLTF. The CDR3 nucleotides are TGTGCCAGCACCATCTCTGGGGCCAACGTCCTGACTTTC.

J is TRBJ2-1 and V is TRBV6-1; 11 bases agree with TRBD2. The junction had 8 bases not matched to a gene; V was cut back by 5 bases and J by 8 bases. The V gene's germline CDR1 is MNHNS and CDR2 SASEGT. The CDR3 runs 15 residues. The CDR3 loop reads CASSTLAGDVDEQFF. CDR3 nucleotide sequence: TGTGCCAGCAGTACACTAGCGGGGGATGTCGATGAGCAGTTCTTC.

The chain has TRBV30 and TRBJ2-5; D is perhaps TRBD2 (5 bases). CDR1 is GTSNPN, CDR2 SVGIG, per germline (reference sequence). Deletions cut 1 base from V and 5 bases from J, with 8 bases between. The CDR3 loop spans 12 amino acids. In nucleotides, the CDR3 is TGTGCCTGGAGTGAGGGAGTGGAGACCCAGTACTTC. As protein: CAWSEGVETQYF. Using reference TRBV30 and TRBJ2-5 for the parts outside the CDR3, the full variable domain is SQTIHQWPATLVQPVGSPLSLECTVEGTSNPNLYWYRQAAGRGLQLLFYSVGIGQISSEVPQNLSASRPQDRQFILSSKKLLLSDSGFYLCAWSEGVETQYFGPGTRLLVL.

The sample holds one count of this clone. The chain links TRBV12-5 to TRBJ1-2; the D gene is possibly TRBD1 (6 bases). Germline V lookup: CDR1 LGHNT, CDR2 FRNRAP. There are 13 residues in the CDR3. V lost 1 base and J 12 bases, leaving 15 bases between the germline ends. CDR3 nucleotides: TGTGCTAGTGGTTTGGACAGGGTTTTCCGAGACACCTTC. Its protein is CASGLDRVFRDTF.

The genes are TRBV18 and TRBJ2-1; a weak D match, TRBD1 (7 bases). Deletions cut 3 bases from V and 7 bases from J, with 16 bases between. The CDR3 has 15 amino acids. The germline V gene encodes CDR1 KGHSH and CDR2 LQKENI. Here the CDR3 DNA reads TGTGCCAGCTCACCTGGGGTCTCAGGGGGGAATGAGCAGTTCTTC. The encoded protein is CASSPGVSGGNEQFF.

The V gene is TRBV28, the J gene TRBJ2-1; D not resolved. Germline loops: CDR1 MDHEN, CDR2 SYDVKM. The CDR3 has 11 residues. The V and J ends lost 8 bases and 8 bases respectively, with 10 bases between them. CDR3 sequence (DNA): TGTGCCAGCTCCCGTGGGCATGAGCAGTTCTTC. Translation gives CASSRGHEQFF. Combining the CDR3 with reference TRBV28 and TRBJ2-1 gives the whole variable domain DVKVTQSSRYLVKRTGEKVFLECVQDMDHENMFWYRQDPGLGLRLIYFSYDVKMKEKGDIPEGYSVSREKKERFSLILESASTNQTSMYLCASSRGHEQFFGPGTRLTVL.

The rearrangement joins TRBV7-8 to TRBJ2-7; 10 bases are shared with TRBD1. In germline, CDR1 is SGHVS, CDR2 FQNEAQ. This CDR3 comprises 15 residues. The trim removed 5 bases at V and 2 bases at J, leaving 6 bases unmatched. The chain's CDR3 is CASSPGTGAPYEQYF. As DNA, the CDR3 is TGTGCCAGCAGCCCCGGGACAGGGGCCCCCTACGAGCAGTACTTC.

The chain uses TRBV5-4 and TRBJ2-7; 11 nucleotides line up with TRBD2. V was clipped by 4 bases and J by 4 bases; unmatched bases: 10. Germline CDR1 is SGHNT and CDR2 is YYREEE (reference sequence). The CDR3 covers 16 residues. As DNA, the CDR3 is TGTGCCAGCAGCCGACGACTAGCGGGGATTTCGTACGAGCAGTACTTC. Translating it yields CASSRRLAGISYEQYF. Looking up the rest from reference TRBV5-4 and TRBJ2-7 gives the full variable domain: ETGVTQSPTHLIKTRGQQVTLRCSSQSGHNTVSWYQQALGQGPQFIFQYYREEENGRGNFPPRFSGLQFPNYSSELNVNALELDDSALYLCASSRRLAGISYEQYFGPGTRLTVT.

This chain links TRBV19 with TRBJ1-5, with unresolved D. CDR1 and CDR2 (germline): LNHDA, SQIVND (reference sequence). With 7 bases removed from V and 0 bases from J, the gap between germline ends came to 10 bases. There are 14 residues in the CDR3. This chain's CDR3 is CASKGGFSNQPQHF. DNA for the CDR3: TGTGCCAGTAAAGGAGGGTTTAGCAATCAGCCCCAGCATTTT.

In its sample, this clone was seen once. The chain joins TRBV7-8 to TRBJ1-2; tentative D call: TRBD1 (5 bases). The germline V gene has CDR1 SGHVS and CDR2 FQNEAQ. This CDR3 spans 14 amino acids. With 7 bases removed from V and 2 bases from J, the gap between germline ends came to 14 bases. The CDR3 region has the DNA TGTGCCAGCACCCAAGGAGGGGAGAACTATGGCTACACCTTC. Amino acid sequence: CASTQGGENYGYTF.

V gene TRBV12-5 combines with J gene TRBJ1-4; 7 bases agree with TRBD1. The CDR3 extends over 15 amino acids. CDR1 is LGHNT, CDR2 FRNRAP, per germline. The V segment lost 5 bases and the J segment 4 bases; nucleotides outside the gene matches: 7. The CDR3 sequence is CASGDTGADNEKLFF. CDR3 sequence (DNA): TGTGCTAGTGGTGACACAGGGGCTGATAATGAAAAACTGTTTTTT.

This chain links TRBV7-6 with TRBJ2-2, with TRBD2 matching 8 bases. Germline V lookup: CDR1 SGHVS, CDR2 FNYEAQ. The V segment lost 5 bases and the J segment 4 bases; nucleotides outside the gene matches: 12. The CDR3 is 17 amino acids. The CDR3: CASSGFGGASSTGELFF. CDR3 nucleotides: TGTGCCAGCAGCGGATTCGGGGGGGCTTCGAGCACCGGGGAGCTGTTTTTT.

This clone occurred a few times. The chain links TRBV6-1 to TRBJ1-2, with TRBD1 matching 9 bases. Losses at the gene ends were 5 bases for V and 4 bases for J; bases not matched to a gene: 8. CDR1 is MNHNS, CDR2 SASEGT, per germline. CDR3 length: 15 amino acids. The CDR3 sequence is CASSQLGTGPYGYTF. The CDR3 DNA reads as TGTGCCAGCAGTCAACTAGGGACAGGGCCCTATGGCTACACCTTC.

V gene TRBV2 combines with J gene TRBJ1-2; D is undetermined. The CDR3 runs to 14 residues. V was cut by 1 base and J by 7 bases, with 13 bases left in between. The germline CDR1 and CDR2 sequences are SNHLY and FYNNEI. The CDR3 loop is CASSEEVEVGGYTF. In DNA, the CDR3 is TGTGCCAGCAGTGAAGAGGTGGAGGTTGGTGGCTACACCTTC.

V is TRBV7-2 and J is TRBJ2-7, with D uncertain. Germline values: CDR1 SGHTA, CDR2 FQGNSA. V was clipped by 1 base and J by 4 bases, with 14 bases between them. CDR3 length equals 15 residues. The CDR3 here is CASSLDVYSFYEQYF. The CDR3 DNA sequence: TGTGCCAGCAGCTTAGATGTCTACAGTTTTTACGAGCAGTACTTC.

V usage is TRBV5-1 and J usage is TRBJ1-4; D ambiguous. The CDR3 is 14 residues long. The V gene's germline CDR1 is SGHRS and CDR2 YFSETQ. Trimming took off 4 bases at V and 0 bases at J, with 7 bases between the two ends. CDR3 residues: CASSTAATNEKLFF. For the CDR3, the DNA is TGCGCCAGCAGCACCGCGGCAACTAATGAAAAACTGTTTTTT.

The chain combines TRBV6-1 with TRBJ1-2, with 7 bases lining up with TRBD1. CDR1 MNHNS and CDR2 SASEGT come from the germline V gene. The CDR3 loop spans 16 amino acids. Trimming cost V 3 bases and J 4 bases; bases outside gene matches: 11. The CDR3 sequence is CASSEETGFIIYGYTF. CDR3 DNA: TGTGCCAGCAGTGAGGAGACAGGGTTTATTATCTATGGCTACACCTTC.

The gene calls are TRBV27 and TRBJ2-7; D possibly corresponds to TRBD2 (7 bases). Germline loops: CDR1 MNHEY, CDR2 SMNVEV (reference sequence). This CDR3 is 15 amino acids long. Trimming removed 5 bases at V and 2 bases at J, with 16 bases between. The CDR3 region is CASSLGGDTPYEQYF. In DNA form, the CDR3 reads TGTGCCAGCAGTCTGGGGGGGGACACCCCCTACGAGCAGTACTTC.

The chain employs TRBV19 and TRBJ2-7; tentatively, D is TRBD1 (5 bases). Looked up from germline, CDR1 is LNHDA and CDR2 is SQIVND (reference sequence). V lost 3 bases and J lost 2, with 14 bases in between. The CDR3 length is 15 residues. CDR3 amino acids: CASSIQRGSAYEQYF. CDR3 nucleotide sequence: TGTGCCAGTAGTATCCAAAGGGGATCGGCCTACGAGCAGTACTTC.

The chain carries TRBV11-3 and TRBJ1-1, with no clear D. CDR1 and CDR2 (germline): SGHNT, YENEEA. CDR3 size: 14 residues. Trimming took 2 bases from V and 0 from J, leaving 7 bases between them. Here the CDR3 DNA reads TGTGCCAGCAGCTTAAGCGGAATGAACACTGAAGCTTTCTTT. Translated, it gives CASSLSGMNTEAFF.